These 22 T cell receptor beta chains were sequenced from one sample in a study of CD8 T cells in ankylosing spondylitis. General study results and limits: Several highly homologous variants made up a TCR beta motif, and this motif appeared characteristic of ankylosing spondylitis blood.

From the 5' RACE reads, TCRdb called clonotypes with MiXCR, one entry per CDR3 protein. The repertoire consists of a few hundred thousand distinct CDR3 sequences, with 20% to 25% occurring once and the leading ten covering about 15%. No antigens are known for them. The sample was blood, either unsorted or a sorted T cell fraction (not recorded which). These receptors were taken from a male donor with ankylosing spondylitis.

The genes are TRBV4-3 and TRBJ1-2; maybe TRBD1 (6 bases). This CDR3 comprises 16 residues. V was shortened by 3 bases and J by 5 bases, with 19 bases between the two germline ends. From germline, CDR1 is LGHNA and CDR2 YSLEER. The CDR3 sequence is CASSHPGQTGTYGYTF. CDR3 DNA: TGCGCCAGCAGCCACCCCGGACAGACCGGGACATATGGCTACACCTTC.

Only a few counts were recorded for this clonotype. The rearrangement joins TRBV12-3 or TRBV12-4 to TRBJ2-7; D remains unclear. Between the trimmed V and J ends, which lost 2 bases and 5 bases, there was a span of 19 bases. The CDR3 spans 16 residues. In nucleotides, the CDR3 is TGTGCCAGCAGTTTATGGCCCAGGACCATTGTGGACGAGCAGTACTTC. Protein sequence: CASSLWPRTIVDEQYF.

This clonotype was seen more than once but under ten times. In nucleotides, the CDR3 is TGTGCCAGCTCATACGGGGGTGCCGGGGCCAACGTCCTGACTTTC. Translation gives CASSYGGAGANVLTF. The rearrangement joins TRBV18 to TRBJ2-6; D might be TRBD2 (6 bases). The germline V and J ends were trimmed by 5 bases and 4 bases, with 12 bases remaining between them. In germline, CDR1 is KGHSH, CDR2 LQKENI. The CDR3 consists of 15 residues.

This clonotype has just a few counts. This chain connects TRBV9 to TRBJ1-2; 7 bases agree with TRBD1. V shed 3 bases and J 4 bases; nucleotides not matched to a gene: 9. The V gene's germline CDR1 is SGDLS and CDR2 YYNGEE. CDR3 length: 15 residues. The CDR3 protein is CASSATGDRRYGYTF. The CDR3 DNA is TGTGCCAGCAGCGCGACCGGGGACAGACGCTATGGCTACACCTTC.

This chain uses TRBV6-5 with TRBJ2-7; 9 positions agree with TRBD2. V shed 4 bases, J shed 4 bases, and the junction held 5 bases outside the gene matches. The CDR3 spans 14 residues. Germline assignment: CDR1 MNHEY and CDR2 SVGAGI. The CDR3 reads CASSWAGGPYEQYF. CDR3 in DNA: TGTGCCAGCAGTTGGGCGGGAGGGCCGTACGAGCAGTACTTC.

This clonotype was counted only a few times. This sequence joins TRBV20-1 and TRBJ2-3; a possible D gene is TRBD2 (5 bases). Per the germline V gene, CDR1 is DFQATT and CDR2 is SNEGSKA (reference sequence). The CDR3 length is 15 residues. The V and J ends lost 6 bases and 4 bases respectively, with 20 bases between them. In DNA form, the CDR3 reads TGCAGTGCGCCGACAAGGTCTCGGGGAGCAGATACGCAGTATTTT. It specifies CSAPTRSRGADTQYF.

J is TRBJ2-7 and V is TRBV11-2; no clear D. V gave up 5 bases and J gave up 3 bases, with 11 bases separating them. Germline V gene data show CDR1 as SGHAT and CDR2 as FQNNGV. The CDR3 consists of 13 residues. CDR3: CASSPAGYYEQYF. DNA of the CDR3: TGTGCCAGCAGCCCAGCCGGGTACTACGAGCAGTACTTC.

The rearrangement links TRBV5-1 to TRBJ2-7, with 7 positions matching TRBD2. The CDR3 runs to 15 residues. V gave up 5 bases and J gave up 1 base; unmatched junction bases: 9. The germline V gene has CDR1 SGHRS and CDR2 YFSETQ. In DNA, the CDR3 is TGCGCCAGCAGGGCCATGTGGGGGGGGTCCTACGAGCAGTACTTC. Its protein product is CASRAMWGGSYEQYF.

This chain joins TRBV18 and TRBJ1-1; 7 positions match TRBD1. The V segment lost 3 bases and the J segment 0 bases; nucleotides outside the gene matches: 4. The CDR3 is 15 residues long. Germline V gene sequence: CDR1 KGHSH, CDR2 LQKENI. The CDR3 bases are TGTGCCAGCTCACCGGGACAGATCATGAACACTGAAGCTTTCTTT. Translation gives CASSPGQIMNTEAFF.

This clonotype was counted a few times. The chain links TRBV4-1 to TRBJ2-5; 10 nucleotides agree with TRBD2. The CDR3 extends over 17 amino acids. V gave up 6 bases and J gave up 4 bases; unmatched junction bases: 14. Germline CDR1 is MGHRA and CDR2 is YSYEKL. Here the CDR3 DNA reads TGCGCCAGCAGTCGATCCCCTAGCGGGAGCGGAGGAGAGACCCAGTACTTC. Amino acids: CASSRSPSGSGGETQYF.

V gene TRBV14 combines with J gene TRBJ2-2; tentative D call: TRBD2 (6 bases). The CDR3 has 16 residues. V shed 4 bases and J shed 6 bases, with 18 bases lying between them. The germline gives CDR1 SGHDN, CDR2 FVKESK. The DNA for the CDR3 is TGTGCCAGCAGCCGCCTGAGTGGAGGGGAGGCCGGGGAGCTGTTTTTT. Protein sequence: CASSRLSGGEAGELFF.

This clonotype was detected a few times. The V and J genes are TRBV12-3 or TRBV12-4 and TRBJ1-1; 7 bases line up with TRBD1. CDR3 size: 15 residues. V gave up 7 bases and J gave up 1 base; unmatched junction bases: 9. This chain's CDR3 is CASTLQTGTNTEAFF. CDR3 in DNA: TGTGCCAGCACCTTACAGACAGGGACGAACACTGAAGCTTTCTTT.

This clonotype was seen once. V is TRBV7-3 and J is TRBJ2-1; tentative D call: TRBD1 (5 bases). V lost 8 bases, J lost 9 bases, and 20 bases lay in between. The germline gives CDR1 SGHTA, CDR2 FQGTGA. The CDR3 has 14 amino acids. The CDR3 sequence: CASSLAPTAGEQFF. The CDR3 DNA follows: TGTGCCAGCTCACTGGCACCGACAGCTGGTGAGCAGTTCTTC.

This clonotype was counted only a few times. The chain recombines TRBV5-1 with TRBJ2-3, with 11 bases that match TRBD2. CDR1 is SGHRS, CDR2 YFSETQ, per germline. V trimming: 4 bases; J trimming: 7 bases; junction bases outside the gene matches: 5. CDR3 size: 14 residues. The CDR3 nucleotides read TGCGCCAGCAGCGCCGGGACTAGCGGTTATACGCAGTATTTT. Amino acids: CASSAGTSGYTQYF.

The CDR3 reads CASRGQGDSYEQYF. The DNA for the CDR3 is TGTGCCAGCAGGGGACAGGGGGACTCCTACGAGCAGTACTTC. The chain employs TRBV28 and TRBJ2-7, with TRBD1 matching 11 bases. The V segment lost 6 bases and the J segment 0 bases; nucleotides outside the gene matches: 1. Per the germline V gene, CDR1 is MDHEN and CDR2 is SYDVKM. The CDR3 covers 14 residues.

The chain carries TRBV20-1 and TRBJ2-3; 8 bases map to TRBD2. This CDR3 is 15 amino acids long. Looked up from germline, CDR1 is DFQATT and CDR2 is SNEGSKA (reference sequence). V lost 1 base, J lost 2 bases, and 5 bases stayed unmatched. The CDR3, as DNA: TGCAGTGCTAGAGCGGGAGGGTGGGCCACAGATACGCAGTATTTT. This gives the protein CSARAGGWATDTQYF.

The J gene is TRBJ2-1, the V gene TRBV20-1, with D maybe TRBD2 (6 bases). Germline CDR1 reads DFQATT; CDR2 reads SNEGSKA (reference sequence). The CDR3 extends over 13 amino acids. Trimming stripped 6 bases from V and 7 bases from J, with 16 bases between. The CDR3 region is CSAEGRDGNEQFF. DNA of the CDR3: TGCAGTGCGGAGGGGCGGGATGGGAATGAGCAGTTCTTC.

This chain joins TRBV18 and TRBJ2-1, with TRBD2 identical over 7 bases. Germline assignment: CDR1 KGHSH and CDR2 LQKENI. This CDR3 comprises 14 residues. V shed 6 bases, J shed 6 bases, and the junction held 8 bases outside the gene matches. As DNA, the CDR3 is TGTGCCAGCTCCCAGGCGGGAGTCGGCAATGAGCAGTTCTTC. Amino acid sequence: CASSQAGVGNEQFF.

This clonotype has a count of ten or more. DNA of the CDR3: TGCGCCAGCAGCCAAGCCGGGACAGGGGATGAGCAGTTCTTC. As protein: CASSQAGTGDEQFF. V usage is TRBV4-3 and J usage is TRBJ2-1; 10 bases are shared with TRBD1. Germline V gene lookup returns CDR1 LGHNA and CDR2 YSLEER. The CDR3 spans 14 residues. Germline trimming cut 1 base from V and 8 bases from J; bases unmatched to any gene: 2.

The chain employs TRBV5-8 and TRBJ2-3; 8 bases line up with TRBD1. Per germline, CDR1 SGHTS and CDR2 YDEGEE. This CDR3 contains 17 residues. V shed 4 bases and J 6 bases; nucleotides not matched to a gene: 16. The CDR3 is CASSPQPGTGGVDTQYF. Here the CDR3 DNA reads TGTGCCAGCAGCCCCCAACCCGGGACAGGAGGGGTTGATACGCAGTATTTT.

This chain connects TRBV5-4 to TRBJ2-4, with D perhaps assigned TRBD1 or TRBD2 (6 bases each). The CDR3 loop spans 17 amino acids. The germline V gene encodes CDR1 SGHNT and CDR2 YYREEE (reference sequence). Trimming pared 4 bases from V and 0 bases from J, leaving 17 bases between. CDR3 sequence (DNA): TGTGCCAGCAGCGTTGCCTTGGGGGGCATAGCCAAAAACATTCAGTACTTC. This encodes CASSVALGGIAKNIQYF.

The genes are TRBV7-3 and TRBJ2-5; no clear D gene. Looked up from germline, CDR1 is SGHTA and CDR2 is FQGTGA. This CDR3 has 13 amino acids. Trimming removed 1 base at V and 2 bases at J, with 5 bases between. Written as DNA, the CDR3 is TGTGCCAGCAGCTTAAAGGTACAAGAGACCCAGTACTTC. Amino acid sequence: CASSLKVQETQYF.